The sequence of this T cell receptor beta chain was determined in a study of blood T cell repertoires in COVID-19. Study-level information: The samples span acute and convalescent COVID-19 from the United States, Italy and Spain.

Study processing details: Reference gene primer amplification gave estimated nucleated cell counts. Assay: immunoSEQ multiplex PCR; the TCRdb copy retains only in-frame clones and omits some. That table is the source of V, J and clone size, and D and trimming were worked out from the DNA. The table records some 290,000 clones, roughly nine tenths of them present only once. This CDR3 comprises 15 residues. Germline V gene lookup returns CDR1 SGHRS and CDR2 YFSETQ. The Seattle site enrolled patients during active infection and followed them longitudinally. The gene calls are TRBV5-1 and TRBJ2-5; 7 bases fit TRBD1. Sequencing input: peripheral blood. This sequence was found in a woman in her 30s with COVID-19, enrolled during active disease. The DNA for the CDR3 is TGCGCTACTGCTACAGGGGCGTCCTCAGGAGAGACCCAGTACTTC. Protein: CATATGASSGETQYF.